A single sample is the source of the 7 T cell receptor beta chains below, sequenced in a study of cytomegalovirus exposure and HLA in healthy donors (dated by TCRdb to 2016 to 2017). The method was the immunoSEQ multiplex PCR assay. For the multiplex PCR, a mixture combining 60 forward primers for TCR Vbeta segments and 13 reverse primers for TCR Jbeta segments was used. Sourced from immuneACCESS, this table was stored by TCRdb with only in-frame sequences that have V and J called. A share of the clones is absent; for the studies checked, an unresolved V gene accounts for under half, and the remainder has no known explanation. The sample has about 130,000 clones on record, 75% to 90% of them singletons. Of the sample, 20% falls within the top ten clones. The specimen was PBMCs. These receptors were taken from a man aged 18 to 29 in good health and CMV-seropositive.

This chain connects TRBV21-1 to TRBJ1-2; the table's D call TRBD1 went unverified against the DNA. TRBV21-1 is a listed pseudogene. This CDR3 has 15 residues. CDR3 loop: CASSKPQGRRYGYTF. The CDR3 nucleotides read TGTGCCAGCAGCAAACCACAGGGGCGTCGGTATGGCTACACCTTC.

The rearrangement links TRBV18 to TRBJ2-5; 8 positions match TRBD2. This CDR3 is built from 13 residues. The ends lost 6 bases at V and 5 bases at J; junction bases unmatched: 5. Germline loops: CDR1 KGHSH, CDR2 LQKENI. CDR3 region: CASSGLVEETQYF. The CDR3 DNA follows: TGTGCCAGCTCGGGACTAGTTGAGGAGACCCAGTACTTC.

CDR3 nucleotide sequence: TGTGCCAGCAGTTACGGGGGAGGTGGAAACACCATATATTTT. Amino acids: CASSYGGGGNTIYF. The chain has TRBV6-6 and TRBJ1-3; tentative D call: TRBD1 (5 bases). Germline CDR1 reads MNHNY; CDR2 reads SVGAGI (reference sequence). CDR3 size: 14 residues. Deletions cut 2 bases from V and 3 bases from J, with 8 bases between.

This clone has more than one count but fewer than ten. The rearrangement uses TRBV7-9 and TRBJ1-1, with D perhaps matching TRBD1 (6 bases). The CDR3 length is 14 residues. The V end was cut by 4 bases, the J end by 2 bases, with 11 bases between. Germline loops: CDR1 SEHNR, CDR2 FQNEAQ (reference sequence). The CDR3 spells CASSSDSFNTEAFF. Here the CDR3 DNA reads TGTGCCAGCAGCTCGGACAGTTTTAACACTGAAGCTTTCTTT.

The chain carries TRBV2 and TRBJ1-2; possible D gene TRBD1, 6 bases. Germline V gene lookup returns CDR1 SNHLY and CDR2 FYNNEI. This CDR3 has 14 amino acids. V shed 6 bases and J shed 5 bases, with 16 bases lying between them. CDR3 region: CASSAPDSLYGYTF. CDR3 DNA sequence: TGTGCCAGCAGCGCCCCGGACAGTTTATATGGCTACACCTTC.

The V and J genes are TRBV5-1 and TRBJ2-7; 9 nucleotides align to TRBD1. The germline V gene encodes CDR1 SGHRS and CDR2 YFSETQ. J lost 3 bases, V lost 4 bases, and 8 bases had no gene match. This CDR3 is 15 amino acids long. CDR3 coding DNA: TGCGCCAGCAGCACTACGGGACAGGGCCTCTACGAGCAGTACTTC. Residues: CASSTTGQGLYEQYF.

The V and J genes are TRBV4-1 and TRBJ2-5, with 11 bases matching TRBD2. V lost 6 bases to trimming and J lost 2 bases; unmatched junction nucleotides: 2. The CDR3 is 14 residues long. Per the germline V gene, CDR1 is MGHRA and CDR2 is YSYEKL. This CDR3 is CASRGLAAQETQYF. CDR3 bases: TGCGCCAGCAGGGGACTAGCGGCGCAAGAGACCCAGTACTTC.